This TCR beta chain was recorded in a study of radiotherapy plus CTLA-4 blockade in lung cancer. This table comes from immunoSEQ multiplex PCR, and its TCRdb copy is limited to in-frame clones, with some not included. The sample yields 53,000 or so clones, less than 90% seen once. Trimming cost V 3 bases and J 6 bases, with 6 bases left between them. Germline V lookup: CDR1 SGHTA, CDR2 FQGNSA. The CDR3 has 12 amino acids. The origin of this receptor is a human donor with non-small cell lung cancer that progressed on radiotherapy plus ipilimumab. Some clones in this sample may be carry-over from other donors' samples. This specimen consisted of peripheral blood, obtained from a patient treated with radiotherapy plus ipilimumab. The V and J genes are TRBV7-2 and TRBJ2-1; D unresolved. The CDR3 region is CASSFTGNEQFF. CDR3 nucleotides: TGTGCCAGCAGCTTCACGGGCAATGAGCAGTTCTTC.